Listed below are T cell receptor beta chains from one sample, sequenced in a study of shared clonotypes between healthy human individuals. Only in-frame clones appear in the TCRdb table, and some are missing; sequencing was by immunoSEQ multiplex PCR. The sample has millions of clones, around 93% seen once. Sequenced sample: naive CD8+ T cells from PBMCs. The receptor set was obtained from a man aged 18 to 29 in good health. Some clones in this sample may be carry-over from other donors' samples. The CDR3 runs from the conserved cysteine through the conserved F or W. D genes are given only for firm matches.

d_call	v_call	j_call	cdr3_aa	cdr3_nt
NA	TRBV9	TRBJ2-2	CASSVARGSGTGELFF	TGTGCCAGCAGCGTAGCCCGGGGGTCGGGCACCGGGGAGCTGTTTTTT
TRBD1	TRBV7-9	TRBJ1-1	CASSKRDSLNTEAFF	TGTGCCAGCAGTAAACGGGACAGCCTGAACACTGAAGCTTTCTTT
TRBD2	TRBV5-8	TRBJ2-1	CASAGGTYNEQFF	TGTGCCAGCGCGGGGGGAACCTACAATGAGCAGTTCTTC
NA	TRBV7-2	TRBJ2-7	CASSYPGGRLYEQYF	TGTGCCAGCAGCTATCCCGGGGGGCGACTCTACGAGCAGTACTTC
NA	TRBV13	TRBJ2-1	CASSLELRYNEQFF	TGTGCCAGCAGCTTAGAATTGCGGTACAATGAGCAGTTCTTC
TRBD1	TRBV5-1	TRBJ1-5	CASSLTGKGQPQHF	TGCGCCAGCAGCCTGACAGGGAAAGGTCAGCCCCAGCATTTT
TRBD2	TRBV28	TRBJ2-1	CASSLGLAGGLYNEQFF	TGTGCCAGCAGCCTGGGACTAGCGGGTGGGTTATACAATGAGCAGTTCTTC
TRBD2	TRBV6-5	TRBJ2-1	CASSALAGVFEQFF	TGTGCCAGCAGTGCTCTAGCGGGAGTATTTGAGCAGTTCTTC
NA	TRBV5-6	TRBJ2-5	CASSLRQWFGGHQETQYF	TGTGCCAGCAGCTTGAGGCAGTGGTTTGGAGGGCACCAAGAGACCCAGTACTTC
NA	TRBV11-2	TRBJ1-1	CASSQRDGLSTNTEAFF	TGTGCCAGCAGCCAAAGGGACGGTCTTTCTACGAACACTGAAGCTTTCTTT
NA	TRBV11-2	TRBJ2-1	CASSPRRSTYNEQFF	TGTGCCAGCAGCCCCAGACGGAGTACCTACAATGAGCAGTTCTTC
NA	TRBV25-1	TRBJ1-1	CASTPTGVNTEAFF	TGTGCCAGCACACCGACAGGCGTGAACACTGAAGCTTTCTTT
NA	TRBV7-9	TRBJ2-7	CASSPGDEQYF	TGTGCCAGTTCTCCGGGGGACGAGCAGTACTTC
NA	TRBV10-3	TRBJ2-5	CAISEGLASETQYF	TGTGCCATCAGTGAAGGGCTAGCGAGCGAGACCCAGTACTTC
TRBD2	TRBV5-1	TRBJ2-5	CASSTAGLESETQYF	TGCGCCAGCAGCACCGCGGGACTAGAGTCAGAGACCCAGTACTTC
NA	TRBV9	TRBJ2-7	CASSVGGTVPYEQYF	TGTGCCAGCAGCGTGGGGGGGACAGTTCCCTACGAGCAGTACTTC
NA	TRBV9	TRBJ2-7	CASSFGLKNYEQYF	TGTGCCAGCAGTTTTGGACTAAAGAACTACGAGCAGTACTTC
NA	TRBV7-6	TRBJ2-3	CASSLAGEDTQYF	TGTGCCAGCAGCTTAGCGGGGGAAGATACGCAGTATTTT
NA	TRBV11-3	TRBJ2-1	CASSLGSGPYNEQFF	TGTGCCAGCAGCTTAGGTAGCGGCCCTTACAATGAGCAGTTCTTC
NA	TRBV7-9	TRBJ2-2	CASSLGRAGELFF	TGTGCCAGCAGCTTGGGGCGGGCCGGGGAGCTGTTTTTT
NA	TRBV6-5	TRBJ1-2	CASSQMTELGYTF	TGTGCCAGCAGCCAAATGACAGAACTTGGCTACACCTTC
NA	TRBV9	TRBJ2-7	CASSGERAGSFGEQYF	TGTGCCAGCAGCGGCGAACGGGCGGGTTCTTTTGGCGAGCAGTACTTC
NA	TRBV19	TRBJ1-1	CASSIGLKNTEAFF	TGTGCCAGTAGTATAGGACTTAAGAACACTGAAGCTTTCTTT